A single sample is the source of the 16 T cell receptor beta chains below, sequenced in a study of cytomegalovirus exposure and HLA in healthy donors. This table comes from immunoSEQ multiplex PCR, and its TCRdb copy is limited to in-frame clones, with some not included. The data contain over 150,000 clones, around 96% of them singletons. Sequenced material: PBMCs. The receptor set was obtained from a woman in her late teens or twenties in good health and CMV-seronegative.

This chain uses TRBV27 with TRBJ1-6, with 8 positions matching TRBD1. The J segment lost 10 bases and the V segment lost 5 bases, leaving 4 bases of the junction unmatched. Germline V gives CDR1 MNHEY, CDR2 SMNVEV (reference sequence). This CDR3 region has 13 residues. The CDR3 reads CASSGQGWSPLHF. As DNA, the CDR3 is TGTGCCAGCAGTGGACAGGGATGGTCACCCCTCCACTTT.

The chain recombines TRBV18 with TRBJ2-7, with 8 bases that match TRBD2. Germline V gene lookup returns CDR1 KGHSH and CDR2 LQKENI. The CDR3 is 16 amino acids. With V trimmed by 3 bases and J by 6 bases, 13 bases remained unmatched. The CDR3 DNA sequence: TGTGCCAGCTCACCTGAATTGCGGGGGGTTCTTTCCGAGCAGTACTTC. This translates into CASSPELRGVLSEQYF. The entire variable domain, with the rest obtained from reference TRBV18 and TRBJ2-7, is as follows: NAGVMQNPRHLVRRRGQEARLRCSPMKGHSHVYWYRQLPEEGLKFMVYLQKENIIDESGMPKERFSAEFPKEGPSILRIQQVVRGDSAAYFCASSPELRGVLSEQYFGPGTRLTVT.

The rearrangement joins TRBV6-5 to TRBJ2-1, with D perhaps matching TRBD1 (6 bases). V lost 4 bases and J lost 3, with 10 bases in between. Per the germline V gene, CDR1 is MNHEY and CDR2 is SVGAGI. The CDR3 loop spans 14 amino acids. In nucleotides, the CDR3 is TGTGCCAGCAGTTTGACAGGTATCTACAATGAGCAGTTCTTC. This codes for CASSLTGIYNEQFF.

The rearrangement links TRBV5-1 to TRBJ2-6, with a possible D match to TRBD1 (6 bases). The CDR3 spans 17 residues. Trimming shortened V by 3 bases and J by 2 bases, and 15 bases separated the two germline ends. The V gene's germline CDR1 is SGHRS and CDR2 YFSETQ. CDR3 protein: CASSSLGGVPGANVLTF. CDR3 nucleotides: TGCGCCAGCAGCTCCCTAGGGGGAGTACCTGGGGCCAACGTCCTGACTTTC.

The chain's CDR3 is CASSLDRGETQYF. CDR3 sequence (DNA): TGTGCCAGCAGCCTGGACAGGGGAGAGACCCAGTACTTC. The V gene is TRBV7-3, the J gene TRBJ2-5, with 9 bases matching TRBD1. V was clipped by 5 bases and J by 4 bases; unmatched bases: 2. This CDR3 is built from 13 residues. CDR1 is SGHTA and CDR2 is FQGTGA in the germline V gene. The whole variable domain, filled in from reference TRBV7-3 and TRBJ2-5, reads GAGVSQTPSNKVTEKGKYVELRCDPISGHTALYWYRQSLGQGPEFLIYFQGTGAADDSGLPNDRFFAVRPEGSVSTLKIQRTERGDSAVYLCASSLDRGETQYFGPGTRLLVL.

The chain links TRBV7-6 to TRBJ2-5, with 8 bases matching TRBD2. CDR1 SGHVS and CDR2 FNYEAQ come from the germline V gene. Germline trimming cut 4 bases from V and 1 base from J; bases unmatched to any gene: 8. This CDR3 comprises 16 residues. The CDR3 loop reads CASSWGHSGSQETQYF. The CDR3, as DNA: TGTGCCAGCAGCTGGGGGCACAGCGGGAGCCAAGAGACCCAGTACTTC.

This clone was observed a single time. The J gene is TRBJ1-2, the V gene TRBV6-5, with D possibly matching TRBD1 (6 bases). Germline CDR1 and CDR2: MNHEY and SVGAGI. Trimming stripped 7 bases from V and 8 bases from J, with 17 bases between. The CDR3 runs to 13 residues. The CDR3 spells CASTRGRGKGYTF. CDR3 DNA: TGTGCCAGCACACGCGGCAGGGGAAAAGGCTACACCTTC.

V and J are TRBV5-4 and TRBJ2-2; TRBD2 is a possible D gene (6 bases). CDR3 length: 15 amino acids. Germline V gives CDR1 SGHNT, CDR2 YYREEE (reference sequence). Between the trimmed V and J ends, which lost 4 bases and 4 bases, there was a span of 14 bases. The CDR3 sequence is CASSPEGPVTGELFF. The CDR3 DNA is TGTGCCAGCAGCCCGGAGGGGCCAGTCACCGGGGAGCTGTTTTTT.

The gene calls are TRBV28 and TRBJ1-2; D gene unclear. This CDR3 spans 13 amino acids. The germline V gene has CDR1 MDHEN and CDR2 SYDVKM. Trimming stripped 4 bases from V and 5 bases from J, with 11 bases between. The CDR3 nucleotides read TGTGCCAGCAGTTCCGGGAGATATTATGGCTACACCTTC. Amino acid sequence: CASSSGRYYGYTF.

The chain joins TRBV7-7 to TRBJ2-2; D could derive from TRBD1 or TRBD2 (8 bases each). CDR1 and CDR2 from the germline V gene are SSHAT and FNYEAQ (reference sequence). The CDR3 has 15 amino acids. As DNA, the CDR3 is TGTGCTAGCGGGGAACTCACAGGGGGCACCGGGGAGCTGTTTTTT. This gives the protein CASGELTGGTGELFF.

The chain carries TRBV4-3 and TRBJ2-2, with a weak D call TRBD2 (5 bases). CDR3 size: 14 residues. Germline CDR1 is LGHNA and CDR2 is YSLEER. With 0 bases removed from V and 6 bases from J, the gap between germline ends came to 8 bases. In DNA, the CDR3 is TGCGCCAGCAGCCAAGATCTGAGGGCCGGGGAGCTGTTTTTT. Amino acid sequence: CASSQDLRAGELFF.

CDR3 sequence reads: CSASTGNEQFF. The CDR3 DNA reads as TGCAGTGCATCCACAGGTAATGAGCAGTTCTTC. The chain carries TRBV20-1 and TRBJ2-1, with TRBD1 as a possible D gene (5 bases). CDR3 length: 11 amino acids. The germline gives CDR1 DFQATT, CDR2 SNEGSKA (reference sequence). V gave up 6 bases and J gave up 7 bases, with 10 bases separating them.

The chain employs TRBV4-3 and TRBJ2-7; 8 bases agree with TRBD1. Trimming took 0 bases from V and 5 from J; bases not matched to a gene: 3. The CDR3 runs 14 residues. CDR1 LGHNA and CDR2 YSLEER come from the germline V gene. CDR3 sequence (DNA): TGCGCCAGCAGCCAAGACAGGGGGCGGGACGAGCAGTACTTC. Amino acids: CASSQDRGRDEQYF.

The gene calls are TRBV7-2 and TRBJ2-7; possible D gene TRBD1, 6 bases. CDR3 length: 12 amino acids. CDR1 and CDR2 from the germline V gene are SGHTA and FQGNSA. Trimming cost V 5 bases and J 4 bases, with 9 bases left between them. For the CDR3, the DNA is TGTGCCAGCAGCCATACAGGGTACGAGCAGTACTTC. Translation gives CASSHTGYEQYF.

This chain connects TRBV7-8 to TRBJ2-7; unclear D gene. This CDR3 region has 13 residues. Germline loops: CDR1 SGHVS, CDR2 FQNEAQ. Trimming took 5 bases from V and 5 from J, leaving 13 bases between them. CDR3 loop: CASSQGAVHEQYF. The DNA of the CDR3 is TGTGCCAGCAGCCAAGGAGCCGTACACGAGCAGTACTTC.

The CDR3 protein is CASSPVGGGPIGTQYF. Here the CDR3 DNA reads TGTGCCAGCTCACCCGTTGGCGGGGGACCGATCGGGACCCAGTACTTC. The rearrangement joins TRBV18 to TRBJ2-5; TRBD2 matches at 7 bases. Germline V CDR1 and CDR2: KGHSH, LQKENI. This CDR3 contains 16 residues. Trimming cost V 3 bases and J 7 bases; bases outside gene matches: 14.